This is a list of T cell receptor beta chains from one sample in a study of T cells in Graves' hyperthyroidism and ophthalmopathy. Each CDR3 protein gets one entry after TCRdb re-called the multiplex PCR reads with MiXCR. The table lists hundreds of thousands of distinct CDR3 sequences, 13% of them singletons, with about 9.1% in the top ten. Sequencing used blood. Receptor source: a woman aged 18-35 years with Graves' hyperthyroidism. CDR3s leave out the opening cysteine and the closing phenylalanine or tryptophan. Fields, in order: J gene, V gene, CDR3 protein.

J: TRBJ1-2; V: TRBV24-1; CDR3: ATSDTRTNGYT
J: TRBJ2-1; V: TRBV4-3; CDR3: ASSQEGLARLGNEQF
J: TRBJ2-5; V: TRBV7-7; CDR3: ASSLGSLETQY
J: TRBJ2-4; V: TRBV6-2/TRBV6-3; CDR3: ASSTAGLAKNIQY
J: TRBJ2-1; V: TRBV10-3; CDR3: AIFDRVNNEQF
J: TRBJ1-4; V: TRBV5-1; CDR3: ASSFDRGNEKLF
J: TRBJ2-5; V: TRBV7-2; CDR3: ASSYVAGGQGKTQY
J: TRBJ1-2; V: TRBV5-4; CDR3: ASSVPDGHYGYT
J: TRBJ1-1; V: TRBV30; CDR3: AWSTGGLTEAF
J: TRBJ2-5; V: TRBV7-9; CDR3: ASNPGQVETQY
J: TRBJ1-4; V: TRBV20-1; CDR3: SARFGNEKLF
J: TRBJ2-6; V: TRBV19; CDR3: ASSVQGPGANVLT
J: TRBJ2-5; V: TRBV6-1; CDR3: ASSRAEAYQETQY
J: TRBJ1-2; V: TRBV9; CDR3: ASSVDGRPWNYGYT
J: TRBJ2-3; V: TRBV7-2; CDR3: ASRAGGGLTDTQY
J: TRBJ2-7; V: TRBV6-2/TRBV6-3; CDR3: ASRAEAPGSYEQY
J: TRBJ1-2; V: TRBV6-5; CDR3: ASSYSGGDYGYT